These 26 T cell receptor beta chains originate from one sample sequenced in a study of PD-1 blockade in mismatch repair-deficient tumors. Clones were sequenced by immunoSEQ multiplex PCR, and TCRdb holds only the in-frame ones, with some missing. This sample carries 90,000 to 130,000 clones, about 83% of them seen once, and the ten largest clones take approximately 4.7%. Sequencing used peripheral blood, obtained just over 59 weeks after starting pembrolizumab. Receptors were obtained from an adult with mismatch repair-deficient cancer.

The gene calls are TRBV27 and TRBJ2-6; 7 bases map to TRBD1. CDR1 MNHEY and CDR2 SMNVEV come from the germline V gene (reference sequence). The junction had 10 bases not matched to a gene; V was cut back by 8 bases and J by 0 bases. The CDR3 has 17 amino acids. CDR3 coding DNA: TGTGCCAGCGGTAAAGGGACAGAGAACTCTGGGGCCAACGTCCTGACTTTC. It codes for CASGKGTENSGANVLTF.

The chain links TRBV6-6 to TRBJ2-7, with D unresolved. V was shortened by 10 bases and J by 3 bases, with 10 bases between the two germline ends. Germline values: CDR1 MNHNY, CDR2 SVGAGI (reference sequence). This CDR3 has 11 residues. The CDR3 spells CANPFIYEQYF. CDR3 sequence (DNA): TGTGCCAACCCTTTTATCTACGAGCAGTACTTC.

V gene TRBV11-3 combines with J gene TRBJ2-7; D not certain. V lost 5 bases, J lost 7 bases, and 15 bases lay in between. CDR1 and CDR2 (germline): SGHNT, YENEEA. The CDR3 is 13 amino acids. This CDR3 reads CASSRSVYTEQYF. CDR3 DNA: TGTGCCAGCAGCCGAAGCGTCTATACTGAGCAGTACTTC.

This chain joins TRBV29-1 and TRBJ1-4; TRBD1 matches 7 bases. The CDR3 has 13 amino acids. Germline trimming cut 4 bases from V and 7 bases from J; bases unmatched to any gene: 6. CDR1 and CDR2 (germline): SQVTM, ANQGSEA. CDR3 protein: CSVVKGAGEKLFF. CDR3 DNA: TGCAGCGTTGTCAAGGGGGCGGGTGAAAAACTGTTTTTT.

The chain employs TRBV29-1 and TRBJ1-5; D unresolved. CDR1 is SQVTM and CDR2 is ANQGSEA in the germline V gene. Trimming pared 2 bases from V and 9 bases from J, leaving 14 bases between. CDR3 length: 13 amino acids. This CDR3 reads CSVEPTSSGPQHF. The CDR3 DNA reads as TGCAGCGTTGAACCGACATCCAGCGGGCCCCAGCATTTT.

The CDR3 nucleotides read TGTGCCAGCAGTCCTAACCTAGCGGGAGGCGGCACAGATACGCAGTATTTT. This translates into CASSPNLAGGGTDTQYF. The V gene is TRBV27, the J gene TRBJ2-3, with 11 bases fitting TRBD2. Germline CDR1 reads MNHEY; CDR2 reads SMNVEV (reference sequence). The trim removed 5 bases at V and 1 base at J, leaving 8 bases unmatched. The CDR3 consists of 17 residues.

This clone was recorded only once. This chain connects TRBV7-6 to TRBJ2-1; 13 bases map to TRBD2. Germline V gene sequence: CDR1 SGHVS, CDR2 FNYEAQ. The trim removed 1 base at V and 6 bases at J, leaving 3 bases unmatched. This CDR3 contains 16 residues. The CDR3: CASSLGGTSGINEQFF. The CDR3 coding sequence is TGTGCCAGCAGCTTAGGGGGGACTAGCGGGATCAATGAGCAGTTCTTC.

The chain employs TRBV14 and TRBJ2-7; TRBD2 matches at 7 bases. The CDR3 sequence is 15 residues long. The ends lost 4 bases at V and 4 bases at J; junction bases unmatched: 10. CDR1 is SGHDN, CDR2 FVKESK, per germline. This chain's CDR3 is CASSPGLAVGYEQYF. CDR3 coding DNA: TGTGCCAGCAGCCCCGGGCTAGCGGTAGGGTACGAGCAGTACTTC.

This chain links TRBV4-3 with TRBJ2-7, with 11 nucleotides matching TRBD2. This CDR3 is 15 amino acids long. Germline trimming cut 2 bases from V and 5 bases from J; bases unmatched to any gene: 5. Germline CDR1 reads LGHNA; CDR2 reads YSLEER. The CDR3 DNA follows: TGCGCCAGCAGCCAATCACTAGCGGGAGTGAACGAGCAGTACTTC. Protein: CASSQSLAGVNEQYF.

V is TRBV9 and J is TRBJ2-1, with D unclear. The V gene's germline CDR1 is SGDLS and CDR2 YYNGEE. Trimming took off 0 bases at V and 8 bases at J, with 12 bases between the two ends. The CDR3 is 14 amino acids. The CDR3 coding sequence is TGTGCCAGCAGCGTAGTCGACTTTAGAGATGAGCAGTTCTTC. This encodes CASSVVDFRDEQFF.

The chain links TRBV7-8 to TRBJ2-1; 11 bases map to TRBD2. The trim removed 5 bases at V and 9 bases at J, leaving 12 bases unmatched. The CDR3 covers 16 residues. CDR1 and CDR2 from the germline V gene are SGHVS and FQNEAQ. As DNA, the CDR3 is TGTGCCAGCAGCCTTCTATCCCTTCTAGCGGGAGGTGAGCAGTTCTTC. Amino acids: CASSLLSLLAGGEQFF.

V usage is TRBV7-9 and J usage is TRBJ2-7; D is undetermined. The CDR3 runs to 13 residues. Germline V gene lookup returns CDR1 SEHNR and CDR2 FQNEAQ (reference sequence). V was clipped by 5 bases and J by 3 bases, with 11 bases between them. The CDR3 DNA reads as TGTGCCAGCAGCCCCTCCGCATTCTACGAGCAGTACTTC. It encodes CASSPSAFYEQYF.

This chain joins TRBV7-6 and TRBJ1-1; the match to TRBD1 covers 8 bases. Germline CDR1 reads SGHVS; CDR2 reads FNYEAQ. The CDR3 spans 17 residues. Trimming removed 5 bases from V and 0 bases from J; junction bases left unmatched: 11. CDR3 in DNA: TGTGCCAGCAGCCCGTATCAGGGGGCTGCAATGAACACTGAAGCTTTCTTT. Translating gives CASSPYQGAAMNTEAFF.

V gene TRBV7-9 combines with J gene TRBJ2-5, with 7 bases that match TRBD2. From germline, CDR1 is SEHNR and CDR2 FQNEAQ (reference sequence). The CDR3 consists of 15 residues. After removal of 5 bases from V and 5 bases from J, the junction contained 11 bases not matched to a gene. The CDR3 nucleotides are TGTGCCAGCAGCACCCGATCTAGCGGCCAGGAGACCCAGTACTTC. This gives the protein CASSTRSSGQETQYF.

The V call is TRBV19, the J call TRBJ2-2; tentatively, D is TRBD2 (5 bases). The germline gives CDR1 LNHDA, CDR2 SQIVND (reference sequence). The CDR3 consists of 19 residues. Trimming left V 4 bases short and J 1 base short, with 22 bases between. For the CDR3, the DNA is TGTGCCAGTAGTACTCCCGGGGTGCGTCCTAGCATGAACACCGGGGAGCTGTTTTTT. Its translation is CASSTPGVRPSMNTGELFF.

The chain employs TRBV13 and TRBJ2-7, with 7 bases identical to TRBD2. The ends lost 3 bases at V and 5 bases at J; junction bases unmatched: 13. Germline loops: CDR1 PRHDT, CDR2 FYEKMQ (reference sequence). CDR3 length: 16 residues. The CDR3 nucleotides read TGTGCCAGCAGCTTTTGGGTGGGCGGGAGTCGGAACGAGCAGTACTTC. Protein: CASSFWVGGSRNEQYF.

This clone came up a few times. As DNA, the CDR3 is TGCAGTGCGTTTTACGGGGAGCTGTTTTTT. As protein: CSAFYGELFF. This rearrangement joins TRBV20-1 to TRBJ2-2; no clear D. This CDR3 is 10 amino acids long. Trimming removed 6 bases from V and 7 bases from J, with 6 bases in between. Looked up from germline, CDR1 is DFQATT and CDR2 is SNEGSKA (reference sequence).

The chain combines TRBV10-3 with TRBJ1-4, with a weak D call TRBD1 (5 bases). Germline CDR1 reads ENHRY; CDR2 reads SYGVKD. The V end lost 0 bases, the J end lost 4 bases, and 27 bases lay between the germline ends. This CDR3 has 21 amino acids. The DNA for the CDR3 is TGTGCCATCAGTGAGTCCCCTCACCAATTAGGACCGGGGGGTCGTAATGAAAAACTGTTTTTT. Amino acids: CAISESPHQLGPGGRNEKLFF.

CDR3 amino acids: CASSPTGTPGELFF. The CDR3 coding sequence is TGTGCCAGCAGTCCGACAGGTACCCCCGGGGAGCTGTTTTTT. The V call is TRBV6-5, the J call TRBJ2-2, with D possibly being TRBD1 (6 bases). Trimming took off 5 bases at V and 6 bases at J, with 13 bases between the two ends. CDR1 is MNHEY, CDR2 SVGAGI, per germline. The CDR3 has 14 residues.

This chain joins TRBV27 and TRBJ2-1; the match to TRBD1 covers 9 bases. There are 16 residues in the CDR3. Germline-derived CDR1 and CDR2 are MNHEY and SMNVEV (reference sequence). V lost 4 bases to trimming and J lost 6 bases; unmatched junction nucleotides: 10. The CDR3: CASSWAGTGNVNEQFF. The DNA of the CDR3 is TGTGCCAGCAGTTGGGCCGGGACAGGGAACGTCAATGAGCAGTTCTTC.

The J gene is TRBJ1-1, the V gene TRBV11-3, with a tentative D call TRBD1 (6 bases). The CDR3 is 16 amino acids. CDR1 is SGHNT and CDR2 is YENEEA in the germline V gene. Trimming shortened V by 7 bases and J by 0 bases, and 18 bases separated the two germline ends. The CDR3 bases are TGTGCCAGCAATCCCCAGAGGGGGGGGCTGAACACTGAAGCTTTCTTT. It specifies CASNPQRGGLNTEAFF. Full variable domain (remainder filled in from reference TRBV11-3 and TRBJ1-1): EAGVVQSPRYKIIEKKQPVAFWCNPISGHNTLYWYLQNLGQGPELLIRYENEEAVDDSQLPKDRFSAERLKGVDSTLKIQPAELGDSAVYLCASNPQRGGLNTEAFFGQGTRLTVV.

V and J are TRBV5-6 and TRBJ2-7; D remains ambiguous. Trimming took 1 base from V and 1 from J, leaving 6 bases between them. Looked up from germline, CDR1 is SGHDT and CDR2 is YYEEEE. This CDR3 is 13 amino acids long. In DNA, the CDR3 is TGTGCCAGCAGCTTGATTGGTTCCTACGAGCAGTACTTC. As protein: CASSLIGSYEQYF.

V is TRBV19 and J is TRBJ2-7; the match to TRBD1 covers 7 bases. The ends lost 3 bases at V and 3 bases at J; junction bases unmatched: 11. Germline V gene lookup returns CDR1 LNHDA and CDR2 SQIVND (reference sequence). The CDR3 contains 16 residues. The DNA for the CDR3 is TGTGCCAGTAGTATTTCGGTCGCGCCAGGGGGCTACGAGCAGTACTTC. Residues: CASSISVAPGGYEQYF.

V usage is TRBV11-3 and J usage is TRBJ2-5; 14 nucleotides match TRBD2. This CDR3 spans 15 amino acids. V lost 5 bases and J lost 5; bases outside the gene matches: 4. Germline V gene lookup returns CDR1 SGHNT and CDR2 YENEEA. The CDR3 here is CASSRGTSGSETQYF. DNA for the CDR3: TGTGCCAGCAGCCGAGGGACTAGCGGGAGCGAGACCCAGTACTTC.

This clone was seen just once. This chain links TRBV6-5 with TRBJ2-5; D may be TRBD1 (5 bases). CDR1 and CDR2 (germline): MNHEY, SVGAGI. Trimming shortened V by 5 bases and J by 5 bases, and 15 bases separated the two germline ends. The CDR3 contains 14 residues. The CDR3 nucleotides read TGTGCCAGCAGTACCTCAGGGTTACAGGAGACCCAGTACTTC. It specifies CASSTSGLQETQYF.

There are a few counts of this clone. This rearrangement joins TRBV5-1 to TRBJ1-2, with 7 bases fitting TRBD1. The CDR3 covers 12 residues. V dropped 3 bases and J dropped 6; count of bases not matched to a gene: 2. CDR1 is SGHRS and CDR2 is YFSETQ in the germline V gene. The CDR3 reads CASSYTGDGYTF. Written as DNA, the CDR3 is TGCGCCAGCAGCTACACAGGGGATGGCTACACCTTC.